The present T cell receptor (beta chain) was sequenced within a study of T cell responses to AZD1222 COVID-19 vaccine. Study as a whole: Second-dose timings of about 4 or about 12 weeks were pooled.

Note on this clone: The antigen remains undetermined.

General study findings and limits: Nearly half of spike-specific TCRs reportedly go after variant regions that carry no mutations. Clonal diversity was possibly underestimated; the donors were predominantly white British and more often female. Spike-wide coverage was observed for vaccine-associated CD4 TCRs, with dominant responses at 160-218 and 743-854.

Clones were sequenced by immunoSEQ multiplex PCR, and TCRdb holds only the in-frame ones, with some missing. The sample holds roughly 140,000 clones, over 85% seen once. The CDR3 length is 15 residues. With 4 bases removed from V and 4 bases from J, the gap between germline ends came to 17 bases. The germline CDR1 and CDR2 sequences are SGHRS and YFSETQ. The sequencing here drew on peripheral blood, taken on day 0 of AZD1222 vaccination. The chain carries TRBV5-1 and TRBJ1-2; maybe TRBD1 (5 bases). The receptor comes from an adult in good health. Written as DNA, the CDR3 is TGCGCCAGCAGCCAAGGAGCGGGGCTGAGCTATGGCTACACCTTC. This codes for CASSQGAGLSYGYTF. Full variable domain (remainder filled in from reference TRBV5-1 and TRBJ1-2): KAGVTQTPRYLIKTRGQQVTLSCSPISGHRSVSWYQQTPGQGLQFLFEYFSETQRNKGNFPGRFSGRQFSNSRSEMNVSTLELGDSALYLCASSQGAGLSYGYTFGSGTRLTVV.